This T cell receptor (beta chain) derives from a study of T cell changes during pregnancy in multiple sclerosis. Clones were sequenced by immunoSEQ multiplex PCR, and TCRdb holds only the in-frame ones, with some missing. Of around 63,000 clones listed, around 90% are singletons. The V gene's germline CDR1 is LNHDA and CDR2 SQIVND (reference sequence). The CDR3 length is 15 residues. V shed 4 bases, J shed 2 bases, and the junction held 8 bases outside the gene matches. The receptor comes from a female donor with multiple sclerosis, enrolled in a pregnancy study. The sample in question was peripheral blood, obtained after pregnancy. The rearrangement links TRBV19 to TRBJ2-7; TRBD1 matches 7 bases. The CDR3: CASSTTRDSPYEQYF. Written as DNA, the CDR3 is TGTGCCAGTAGTACGACCCGGGACAGCCCCTACGAGCAGTACTTC. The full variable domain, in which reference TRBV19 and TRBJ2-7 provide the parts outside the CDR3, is DGGITQSPKYLFRKEGQNVTLSCEQNLNHDAMYWYRQDPGQGLRLIYYSQIVNDFQKGDIAEGYSVSREKKESFPLTVTSAQKNPTAFYLCASSTTRDSPYEQYFGPGTRLTVT.